This T cell receptor (beta chain) was sequenced for a study of blood T cell repertoires in COVID-19. Across the whole study: From T cells, B-cell-depleted T cells, or PBMCs came the material, which was cDNA or gDNA.

In the source study's methods: By means of reference gene primer amplification, nucleated cell counts were estimated. Clones were sequenced by immunoSEQ multiplex PCR, and TCRdb holds only the in-frame ones, with some missing. V and J calls plus clone size are reproduced from that table; the DNA served to infer D and trimming. Among roughly 200,000 clones listed, about 88% were seen once. Sequencing was done on a sample of peripheral blood. The sequence derives from a man younger than 35 with active or convalescent COVID-19.

The CDR3 loop reads CASSLGQGGETQYF. The CDR3 DNA is TGTGCCAGCAGCTTGGGACAGGGGGGGGAGACCCAGTACTTC. V and J are TRBV5-5 and TRBJ2-5; TRBD1 aligns across 9 bases. With V trimmed by 0 bases and J by 5 bases, 2 bases remained unmatched. Germline CDR1 reads SGHKS; CDR2 reads YYEKEE (reference sequence). CDR3 length: 14 residues.